Detailed here is one T cell receptor (beta chain). Its antigen is as yet unknown. V gave up 2 bases and J gave up 5 bases, with 12 bases separating them. There are 14 residues in the CDR3. Germline loops: CDR1 MNHNS, CDR2 SASEGT. 60 Vbeta and 13 Jbeta primers were used in PCR. The repertoire was sequenced with immunoSEQ multiplex PCR; TCRdb's copy has only in-frame clones and lacks some. The data hold about 110,000 clones, with 70% to 85% observed a single time. This entry belongs to a study of cytomegalovirus exposure and HLA in healthy donors. Overall study findings and caveats: Later on, an analysis showed TCR association rates differing by HLA locus, with DRB1 the most and HLA-C the fewest. Most TCR beta V segments were productive about 90% or about 30% of the time in an earlier analysis. In a later analysis, the majority of CMV-associated beta chains seemingly showed HLA restriction. Some public TCRs appeared in many individuals, while most sequences were rare.

The sequence derives from a woman under 30 in good health and CMV-seronegative. The chain is built from TRBV6-1 and TRBJ2-5; TRBD1 might be the D (6 bases). The specimen sequenced was PBMCs. CDR3 sequence (DNA): TGTGCCAGCAGTGAACAGGGGATGAGGGAGACCCAGTACTTC. Encoded protein: CASSEQGMRETQYF.